This TCR beta chain comes out of a study of T cells after yellow fever vaccination. Germline V gene lookup returns CDR1 SGHRS and CDR2 YFSETQ. Trimming took 0 bases from V and 3 from J; bases not matched to a gene: 2. This CDR3 is 15 amino acids long. TCRdb reprocessed the 5' RACE reads via MiXCR and lists one record per CDR3 protein. The sample includes 250,000 to 400,000 distinct CDR3 sequences, approximately 4% of them seen just once. The chain uses TRBV5-1 and TRBJ2-5, with TRBD2 matching 10 bases. This TCR was sampled from a young man who received the YFV17D yellow fever vaccine. The sequences come from PBMCs, collected 5 days after the yellow fever booster vaccination. This chain's CDR3 is CASSLERGGEETQYF. In DNA, the CDR3 is TGCGCCAGCAGCTTGGAGCGGGGGGGCGAAGAGACCCAGTACTTC.